These 9 T cell receptor beta chains share one sample of origin, sequenced in a study of blood T cell repertoires in COVID-19. Generated by immunoSEQ multiplex PCR, the TCRdb table keeps only in-frame clones and is missing some. The sample holds 350,000 to 450,000 clones, 85% seen once. Source material: peripheral blood. These receptors were collected from a woman younger than 35 with acute or convalescent COVID-19.

This clone was recorded a few times. J is TRBJ1-5 and V is TRBV28, with D possibly TRBD1 on 6 matching bases. Deletions cut 5 bases from V and 1 base from J, with 18 bases between. This CDR3 is 17 amino acids long. Germline V gene sequence: CDR1 MDHEN, CDR2 SYDVKM. The CDR3 DNA follows: TGTGCCAGCAGTCCACCACCTTACAGGGTAAGCAATCAGCCCCAGCATTTT. It encodes CASSPPPYRVSNQPQHF.

This sequence joins TRBV7-6 and TRBJ1-1; 8 bases are shared with TRBD1. V was clipped by 2 bases and J by 5 bases; unmatched bases: 7. The V gene's germline CDR1 is SGHVS and CDR2 FNYEAQ. This CDR3 is 15 amino acids long. CDR3 in amino acids: CASSLIQGEGTEAFF. In nucleotides, the CDR3 is TGTGCCAGCAGCTTAATACAGGGGGAAGGTACTGAAGCTTTCTTT.

CDR3 region: CASSLYGQEETQYF. The CDR3 nucleotides are TGCGCCAGCAGCTTATACGGACAGGAAGAGACCCAGTACTTC. The chain uses TRBV5-1 and TRBJ2-5, with 7 nucleotides matching TRBD1. CDR1 and CDR2 (germline): SGHRS, YFSETQ. After removal of 2 bases from V and 3 bases from J, the junction contained 4 bases not matched to a gene. The CDR3 spans 14 residues. Drawing the rest from reference TRBV5-1 and TRBJ2-5, the complete variable domain is KAGVTQTPRYLIKTRGQQVTLSCSPISGHRSVSWYQQTPGQGLQFLFEYFSETQRNKGNFPGRFSGRQFSNSRSEMNVSTLELGDSALYLCASSLYGQEETQYFGPGTRLLVL.

This clone appeared a single time. The chain couples TRBV6-5 to TRBJ2-3; D possibly corresponds to TRBD2 (6 bases). Trimming took off 6 bases at V and 5 bases at J, with 12 bases between the two ends. Germline CDR1 is MNHEY and CDR2 is SVGAGI. The length of the CDR3 is 13 residues. CDR3 nucleotides: TGTGCCAGCAGGCGGGACTCCCAAGATACGCAGTATTTT. It codes for CASRRDSQDTQYF.

This rearrangement joins TRBV5-1 to TRBJ1-1; tentatively, D is TRBD1 (5 bases). The CDR3 extends over 14 amino acids. From germline, CDR1 is SGHRS and CDR2 YFSETQ. CDR3 nucleotides: TGCGCTACTAGCCCCCAGGGATGGAACACTGAAGCTTTCTTT. Its protein product is CATSPQGWNTEAFF.

This clone has a single count. The V and J genes are TRBV19 and TRBJ2-2; unclear D gene. CDR1 and CDR2 (germline): LNHDA, SQIVND (reference sequence). V was shortened by 5 bases and J by 0 bases, with 13 bases between the two germline ends. CDR3 size: 16 residues. The CDR3 here is CASSPFSPSNTGELFF. The CDR3 region has the DNA TGTGCCAGTAGTCCCTTTAGTCCTTCGAACACCGGGGAGCTGTTTTTT.

The chain links TRBV11-2 to TRBJ1-1; D might be TRBD1 (5 bases). The germline V gene has CDR1 SGHAT and CDR2 FQNNGV. V lost 2 bases and J lost 10, with 14 bases in between. The CDR3 extends over 13 amino acids. CDR3 region: CASSLTQGGAAFF. As DNA, the CDR3 is TGTGCCAGCAGCTTAACGCAGGGAGGCGCAGCTTTCTTT.

The chain uses TRBV7-9 and TRBJ2-2; 7 bases agree with TRBD1. The V gene end was trimmed by 6 bases and the J gene end by 5 bases; junction bases not matched to a gene: 9. CDR3 size: 15 residues. Germline CDR1 SEHNR, CDR2 FQNEAQ (reference sequence). CDR3 nucleotide sequence: TGTGCCAGCAGGTCCTCGGCAGGGGGAACCGGGGAGCTGTTTTTT. Protein: CASRSSAGGTGELFF.

This chain uses TRBV4-1 with TRBJ1-1, with a weak D call TRBD1 (5 bases). Germline V gene data show CDR1 as MGHRA and CDR2 as YSYEKL. Trimming took 3 bases from V and 3 from J, leaving 17 bases between them. The CDR3 loop spans 16 amino acids. The CDR3 reads CASSHPPYRSYTEAFF. For the CDR3, the DNA is TGCGCCAGCAGCCACCCCCCTTACAGGTCGTACACTGAAGCTTTCTTT.